The source of this T cell receptor beta chain is a study of cytomegalovirus exposure and HLA in healthy donors. About the study: Later, an analysis reported that the 130 or so validation repertoires had used the same platform as the 550 to 750 first-cohort repertoires. General study points: Cytomegalovirus-associated TCR beta chains were listed, numbering 164. It was reportedly the case that the classifier diagnosed cytomegalovirus status with high specificity and sensitivity.

Of note for this clone: Its matching antigen is unknown.

The data were produced by immunoSEQ multiplex PCR, yet TCRdb's version contains in-frame clones alone and is incomplete. The sample contains more than 110,000 clones, 70% to 90% of which appear only once. The donors were members of the validation cohort comprising over a hundred subjects, separate from the roughly 700-subject first cohort. This CDR3 has 14 amino acids. The V end was cut by 5 bases, the J end by 6 bases, with 15 bases between. Per the germline V gene, CDR1 is MGHRA and CDR2 is YSYEKL. The TCR was taken from a man between 18 and 35 years old in good health and CMV-seronegative. The chain is built from TRBV4-1 and TRBJ2-3, with D possibly being TRBD2 (5 bases). The sample was PBMCs. CDR3 region: CASSSIGRRDTQYF. CDR3 coding DNA: TGCGCCAGCAGCTCAATTGGGAGAAGGGATACGCAGTATTTT.